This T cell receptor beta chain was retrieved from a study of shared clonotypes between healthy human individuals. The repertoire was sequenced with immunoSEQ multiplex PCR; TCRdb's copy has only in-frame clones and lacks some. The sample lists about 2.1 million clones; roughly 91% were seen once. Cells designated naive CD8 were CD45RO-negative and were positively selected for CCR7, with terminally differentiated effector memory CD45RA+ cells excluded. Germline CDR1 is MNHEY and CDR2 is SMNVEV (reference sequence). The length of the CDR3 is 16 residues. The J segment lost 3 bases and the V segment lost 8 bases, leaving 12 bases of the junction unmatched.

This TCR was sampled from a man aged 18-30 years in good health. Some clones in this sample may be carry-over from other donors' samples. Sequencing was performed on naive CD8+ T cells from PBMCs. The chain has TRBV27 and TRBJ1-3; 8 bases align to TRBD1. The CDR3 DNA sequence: TGTGCCAGCGTCCTCCAAACAGGGGGTGGTGGAAACACCATATATTTT. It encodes CASVLQTGGGGNTIYF.